This paragraph reports one TCR beta chain. Primed by a sample-barcoded 5' primer and a J-beta primer mix, a second PCR proceeded for roughly 6 to 12 cycles. Using its own MiXCR run on the 5' RACE reads, TCRdb lists one record per CDR3 protein. The data hold roughly 1,100,000 distinct CDR3 sequences, with about 23% observed a single time. This specimen belongs to a study of blood T cells in healthy people across ages. The germline gives CDR1 MDHEN, CDR2 SYDVKM. There are 15 residues in the CDR3. After removal of 3 bases from V and 3 bases from J, the junction contained 8 bases not matched to a gene. The same data also went into a second study, on T cells of mothers and their children. From that study: A few healthy Caucasian mothers and their six children were the donors. Slightly, though not significantly, more overlap was seen in related than in unrelated mother-child pairs.

This rearrangement joins TRBV28 to TRBJ2-7; TRBD1 aligns across 7 bases. The receptor was isolated from a girl aged 2 to 10 in good health. The source material was blood. The CDR3 bases are TGTGCCAGCAGTTTCAAGGACAGGACCCACTACGAGCAGTACTTC. Its translation is CASSFKDRTHYEQYF.